The 27 T cell receptor beta chains listed next were all sequenced from one sample in a study of T cell changes during pregnancy in multiple sclerosis. Repertoires were generated with immunoSEQ multiplex PCR, while TCRdb's copy carries only in-frame clones and drops some. The sample contains 65,000 to 85,000 clones, roughly nine tenths of which appear only once. The sample consisted of CD4+ T cells from peripheral blood mononuclear cells, taken before pregnancy. Receptors originate from a female donor with multiple sclerosis, enrolled in a pregnancy study.

The chain carries TRBV19 and TRBJ1-4; possibly TRBD1 for D (6 bases). Germline V CDR1 and CDR2: LNHDA, SQIVND (reference sequence). The CDR3 is made up of 13 amino acids. Trimming left V 6 bases short and J 5 bases short, with 10 bases between. CDR3 residues: CASRNRENEKLFF. CDR3 bases: TGTGCCAGTAGAAACAGGGAAAATGAAAAACTGTTTTTT.

This clone was recorded once. The rearrangement uses TRBV19 and TRBJ1-4, with TRBD1 matching over 7 bases. J lost 6 bases, V lost 4 bases, and 5 bases had no gene match. This CDR3 comprises 14 residues. CDR1 and CDR2 (germline): LNHDA, SQIVND (reference sequence). CDR3 residues: CASSNLTGHEKLFF. CDR3 in DNA: TGTGCCAGTAGTAACCTGACAGGGCATGAAAAACTGTTTTTT.

This clone appeared a few times. The chain uses TRBV4-2 and TRBJ1-2; D unclear. V lost 0 bases and J 4 bases, leaving 15 bases between the germline ends. The CDR3 covers 16 residues. Germline lookup yields CDR1 LGHNA and CDR2 YNFKEQ. The CDR3 reads CASSQDRGATVYGYTF. CDR3 nucleotide sequence: TGTGCCAGCAGCCAAGATCGTGGTGCTACAGTCTATGGCTACACCTTC.

The chain is built from TRBV30 and TRBJ2-4, with a weak D call TRBD1 (7 bases). CDR3 size: 15 residues. V lost 2 bases and J lost 3, with 14 bases in between. CDR1 is GTSNPN and CDR2 is SVGIG in the germline V gene (reference sequence). The CDR3 bases are TGTGCCTGGAGTTCAGGCAGGGGGGTCAAAAACATTCAGTACTTC. It yields the protein CAWSSGRGVKNIQYF.

The CDR3 sequence is CSVGQVSGTGELFF. The CDR3 DNA reads TGCAGCGTAGGACAGGTTTCGGGCACCGGGGAGCTGTTTTTT. V is TRBV29-1 and J is TRBJ2-2, with 7 positions matching TRBD1. Germline V gene lookup returns CDR1 SQVTM and CDR2 ANQGSEA. The CDR3 sequence is 14 residues long. V shed 6 bases, J shed 4 bases, and the junction held 8 bases outside the gene matches.

In the case of this clone: This sample also contains other DNA sequences that code for the same CDR3. The gene calls are TRBV6-5 and TRBJ1-1, with no clear D. The CDR3 sequence is 14 residues long. CDR1 and CDR2 from the germline V gene are MNHEY and SVGAGI. Trimming stripped 0 bases from V and 1 base from J, with 6 bases between. CDR3 sequence reads: CASSYSRGNTEAFF. CDR3 bases: TGTGCCAGCAGTTACTCGCGAGGGAACACTGAAGCTTTCTTT.

The chain uses TRBV15 and TRBJ2-1; possibly TRBD2 for D (5 bases). The CDR3 contains 13 residues. CDR1 is LNHNV and CDR2 is YYDKDF in the germline V gene (reference sequence). The V end was cut by 1 base, the J end by 4 bases, with 5 bases between. CDR3 coding DNA: TGTGCCACCAGCAGAGGAGGGTACAATGAGCAGTTCTTC. This translates into CATSRGGYNEQFF. The full variable domain, completed using reference TRBV15 and TRBJ2-1, is DAMVIQNPRYQVTQFGKPVTLSCSQTLNHNVMYWYQQKSSQAPKLLFHYYDKDFNNEADTPDNFQSRRPNTSFCFLDIRSPGLGDTAMYLCATSRGGYNEQFFGPGTRLTVL.

This chain connects TRBV7-3 to TRBJ2-2; D might be TRBD1 (5 bases). V shed 8 bases and J shed 8 bases, with 21 bases lying between them. The CDR3 covers 15 residues. Germline CDR1 is SGHTA and CDR2 is FQGTGA. In DNA form, the CDR3 reads TGTGCCAGCTCGAGGTTACAGGCAGGGTCAGGGGAGCTGTTTTTT. It codes for CASSRLQAGSGELFF.

The chain joins TRBV28 to TRBJ2-3, with D perhaps matching TRBD1 (6 bases). Germline-derived CDR1 and CDR2 are MDHEN and SYDVKM. The V end lost 9 bases, the J end lost 4 bases, and 17 bases lay between the germline ends. The CDR3 has 14 amino acids. The CDR3 here is CASGEGVRADTQYF. For the CDR3, the DNA is TGTGCCAGTGGTGAGGGGGTTCGGGCAGATACGCAGTATTTT. Full variable domain (remainder filled in from reference TRBV28 and TRBJ2-3): DVKVTQSSRYLVKRTGEKVFLECVQDMDHENMFWYRQDPGLGLRLIYFSYDVKMKEKGDIPEGYSVSREKKERFSLILESASTNQTSMYLCASGEGVRADTQYFGPGTRLTVL.

CDR3 in amino acids: CASSARTSTDTQYF. CDR3 nucleotides: TGTGCCAGCAGTGCTAGGACTAGCACAGATACGCAGTATTTT. The J gene is TRBJ2-3, the V gene TRBV6-5; perhaps TRBD2 as D (5 bases). The CDR3 contains 14 residues. From germline, CDR1 is MNHEY and CDR2 SVGAGI. V was pared by 5 bases and J by 0 bases, with 9 bases between.

The chain combines TRBV27 with TRBJ1-2, with D uncertain. Germline values: CDR1 MNHEY, CDR2 SMNVEV (reference sequence). Trimming cost V 7 bases and J 3 bases, with 15 bases left between them. This CDR3 spans 14 amino acids. The CDR3 spells CASKITHGDYGYTF. In DNA, the CDR3 is TGTGCCAGCAAAATAACACACGGAGACTATGGCTACACCTTC.

V gene TRBV7-2 combines with J gene TRBJ2-7, with TRBD1 matching 8 bases. CDR3 length equals 15 residues. The germline CDR1 and CDR2 sequences are SGHTA and FQGNSA. After removal of 5 bases from V and 6 bases from J, the junction contained 12 bases not matched to a gene. DNA of the CDR3: TGTGCCAGCAGCCCTTGGACAGGGTTGGGTGTCGAGCAGTACTTC. Its protein is CASSPWTGLGVEQYF.

The V gene is TRBV28, the J gene TRBJ2-1; 10 bases fit TRBD2. Germline V CDR1 and CDR2: MDHEN, SYDVKM. V lost 4 bases and J lost 0; bases outside the gene matches: 3. This CDR3 spans 16 amino acids. The CDR3: CASSSPSGSSYNEQFF. The CDR3, as DNA: TGTGCCAGCAGTTCCCCTAGCGGGAGCTCCTACAATGAGCAGTTCTTC. Complete variable domain (other parts from reference TRBV28 and TRBJ2-1): DVKVTQSSRYLVKRTGEKVFLECVQDMDHENMFWYRQDPGLGLRLIYFSYDVKMKEKGDIPEGYSVSREKKERFSLILESASTNQTSMYLCASSSPSGSSYNEQFFGPGTRLTVL.

A single count supports this clone. The V call is TRBV19, the J call TRBJ2-3; 10 bases are a match to TRBD2. The CDR3 runs 15 residues. V was clipped by 3 bases and J by 4 bases; unmatched bases: 4. The germline V gene has CDR1 LNHDA and CDR2 SQIVND (reference sequence). CDR3 nucleotide sequence: TGTGCCAGTAGTATCCCTAGCGGGGGTTCAGATACGCAGTATTTT. The encoded protein is CASSIPSGGSDTQYF.

This clone was counted a single time. This chain connects TRBV4-2 to TRBJ2-1; no firm D call. Germline CDR1 LGHNA, CDR2 YNFKEQ. V lost 2 bases and J 0 bases, leaving 8 bases between the germline ends. This CDR3 spans 15 amino acids. In nucleotides, the CDR3 is TGTGCCAGCAGCCAAAGCCTGAGCTCCTACAATGAGCAGTTCTTC. Translated, it gives CASSQSLSSYNEQFF.

The chain employs TRBV9 and TRBJ2-7; 11 bases line up with TRBD1. The germline CDR1 and CDR2 sequences are SGDLS and YYNGEE. This CDR3 is 15 amino acids long. With 3 bases clipped from V and 1 base from J, the junction kept 3 bases outside the gene matches. The chain's CDR3 is CASSAGDRGSYEQYF. The CDR3 DNA is TGTGCCAGCAGCGCCGGGGACAGGGGGTCCTACGAGCAGTACTTC. The entire variable domain, with the rest obtained from reference TRBV9 and TRBJ2-7, is as follows: DSGVTQTPKHLITATGQRVTLRCSPRSGDLSVYWYQQSLDQGLQFLIQYYNGEERAKGNILERFSAQQFPDLHSELNLSSLELGDSALYFCASSAGDRGSYEQYFGPGTRLTVT.

J is TRBJ1-1 and V is TRBV30; D remains unclear. The CDR3 spans 12 residues. The V end lost 0 bases, the J end lost 10 bases, and 12 bases lay between the germline ends. Per germline, CDR1 GTSNPN and CDR2 SVGIG (reference sequence). The CDR3 nucleotides read TGTGCCTGGAGTGTACTGGCAAGCGGAGCTTTCTTT. It is translated as CAWSVLASGAFF.

The chain combines TRBV28 with TRBJ1-5; no clear D. The ends were cut back, 2 bases at V and 5 bases at J, with 4 bases in the middle. This CDR3 comprises 12 residues. The germline V gene encodes CDR1 MDHEN and CDR2 SYDVKM. The CDR3 DNA follows: TGTGCCAGCAGTTTAGAGGATCAGCCCCAGCATTTT. Its protein is CASSLEDQPQHF.

The rearrangement joins TRBV7-2 to TRBJ1-1, with D maybe TRBD1 (6 bases). Germline CDR1 is SGHTA and CDR2 is FQGNSA. The V gene lost 2 bases and the J gene lost 4 bases, with 14 bases spanning the gap. The CDR3 runs 15 residues. In nucleotides, the CDR3 is TGTGCCAGCAGCTTAACGAGGACAGACCGCACTGAAGCTTTCTTT. Its protein product is CASSLTRTDRTEAFF.

The rearrangement joins TRBV7-7 to TRBJ2-1, with TRBD1 matching over 8 bases. The CDR3 has 14 amino acids. Germline CDR1 is SSHAT and CDR2 is FNYEAQ (reference sequence). V lost 4 bases, J lost 5 bases, and 4 bases stayed unmatched. The CDR3 DNA reads as TGTGCCAGCAGCTCCCGGACAGGGAACAATGAGCAGTTCTTC. Translating it yields CASSSRTGNNEQFF.

The chain combines TRBV19 with TRBJ2-3; 14 bases align to TRBD2. Trimming took 6 bases from V and 0 from J; bases not matched to a gene: 8. The CDR3 totals 18 residues. Germline-derived CDR1 and CDR2 are LNHDA and SQIVND (reference sequence). The CDR3 is CASRTGTSGGTSTDTQYF. CDR3 DNA: TGTGCCAGTAGAACCGGGACTAGCGGGGGCACTAGCACAGATACGCAGTATTTT.

J is TRBJ2-1 and V is TRBV5-4; tentative D call: TRBD2 (6 bases). Germline-derived CDR1 and CDR2 are SGHNT and YYREEE (reference sequence). This CDR3 region has 13 residues. Trimming removed 4 bases at V and 8 bases at J, with 13 bases between. CDR3 amino acids: CASSRDSRDEQFF. DNA for the CDR3: TGTGCCAGCAGCCGGGACTCTAGGGATGAGCAGTTCTTC.

This chain uses TRBV5-6 with TRBJ1-1; D is uncertain. Trimming removed 4 bases from V and 8 bases from J, with 18 bases in between. The CDR3 runs 14 residues. Germline lookup yields CDR1 SGHDT and CDR2 YYEEEE. The CDR3 here is CASSRPLQWNEAFF. CDR3 sequence (DNA): TGTGCCAGCAGCCGTCCGTTACAGTGGAACGAAGCTTTCTTT.

This clone was detected only a few times. V is TRBV18 and J is TRBJ2-3; D may be TRBD1 (7 bases). Trimming took 6 bases from V and 5 from J, leaving 9 bases between them. The CDR3 sequence is 12 residues long. The germline V gene encodes CDR1 KGHSH and CDR2 LQKENI. This CDR3 is CASSQGGDTQYF. The CDR3, as DNA: TGTGCCAGCTCCCAGGGGGGAGATACGCAGTATTTT.

The chain uses TRBV7-9 and TRBJ2-7; 7 nucleotides match TRBD1. The CDR3 has 14 residues. Germline CDR1 SEHNR, CDR2 FQNEAQ (reference sequence). Trimming cost V 11 bases and J 3 bases; bases outside gene matches: 13. CDR3 nucleotides: TGTGCCGTATTACAGGGGAGAGAAGGCTACGAGCAGTACTTC. As protein: CAVLQGREGYEQYF. Supplemented by reference TRBV7-9 and TRBJ2-7, the full variable domain reads DTGVSQNPRHKITKRGQNVTFRCDPISEHNRLYWYRQTLGQGPEFLTYFQNEAQLEKSRLLSDRFSAERPKGSFSTLEIQRTEQGDSAMYLCAVLQGREGYEQYFGPGTRLTVT.

This clone was observed a single time. The V gene is TRBV9, the J gene TRBJ2-2, with a possible D match to TRBD2 (5 bases). The germline gives CDR1 SGDLS, CDR2 YYNGEE. The length of the CDR3 is 17 residues. Trimming shortened V by 0 bases and J by 6 bases, and 18 bases separated the two germline ends. CDR3 nucleotides: TGTGCCAGCAGCGTAGATCCAGGAAGCGGATTCTCCGGGGAGCTGTTTTTT. Its translation is CASSVDPGSGFSGELFF.

J is TRBJ1-4 and V is TRBV2, with 8 bases that match TRBD1. This CDR3 is 17 amino acids long. Germline CDR1 and CDR2: SNHLY and FYNNEI. Germline trimming cut 10 bases from V and 0 bases from J; bases unmatched to any gene: 13. The CDR3 region is CATRFQGAPATNEKLFF. DNA for the CDR3: TGTGCCACCCGATTTCAGGGGGCCCCAGCAACTAATGAAAAACTGTTTTTT. The whole variable domain, remainder taken from reference TRBV2 and TRBJ1-4, is EPEVTQTPSHQVTQMGQEVILRCVPISNHLYFYWYRQILGQKVEFLVSFYNNEISEKSEIFDDQFSVERPDGSNFTLKIRSTKLEDSAMYFCATRFQGAPATNEKLFFGSGTQLSVL.